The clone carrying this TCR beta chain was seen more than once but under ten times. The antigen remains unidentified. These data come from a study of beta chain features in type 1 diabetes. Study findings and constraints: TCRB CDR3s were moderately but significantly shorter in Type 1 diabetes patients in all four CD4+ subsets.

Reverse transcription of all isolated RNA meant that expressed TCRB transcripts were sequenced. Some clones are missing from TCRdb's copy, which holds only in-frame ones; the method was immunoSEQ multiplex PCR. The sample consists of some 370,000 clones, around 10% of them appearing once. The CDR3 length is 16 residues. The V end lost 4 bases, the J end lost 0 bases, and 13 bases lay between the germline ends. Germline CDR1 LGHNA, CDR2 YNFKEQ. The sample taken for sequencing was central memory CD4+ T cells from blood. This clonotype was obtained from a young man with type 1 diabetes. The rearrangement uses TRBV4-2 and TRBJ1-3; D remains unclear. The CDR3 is CASSPNEGSSGNTIYF. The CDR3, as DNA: TGTGCCAGCAGCCCCAACGAAGGCAGCTCTGGAAACACCATATATTTT.